The source of this T cell receptor (beta chain) is a study of T-cell reconstitution after alpha-beta-depleted transplantation in children. Whole-study results and caveats: Newly generated T cells supplied most T-cell counts and diversity one year post-transplant. Expanded graft clones numbering several hundred reportedly gave rise to alpha-beta T cells about two months after transplant.

The authors prepared the TCRbeta library with unique molecular identifiers. One entry per CDR3 protein, called by TCRdb with MiXCR from the PCR reads. The data show over 200,000 distinct CDR3 sequences, with about 8.2% seen just once and 35% held by the top ten. As to this clonotype: What it recognizes is unknown.

The CDR3 is 16 residues long. The V end was cut by 2 bases, the J end by 4 bases, with 18 bases between. Germline V gene data show CDR1 as SGHVS and CDR2 as FQNEAQ. The sample here was PBMCs, mostly from graft donor cells, taken 360 days after TCRalphabeta/CD19-depleted stem cell transplant. This rearrangement joins TRBV7-8 to TRBJ2-7; tentative D call: TRBD1 (5 bases). This clonotype was obtained from a male patient between 2 and 10 years old who had a stem cell transplant for acute myeloid leukemia, so the T cells may come from the graft donor. The CDR3 DNA reads TGTGCCAGCAGCTTATTCCTGGGCACTGGGGCATACGAGCAGTACTTC. It yields the protein CASSLFLGTGAYEQYF.